This TCR beta chain was captured in a study of shared clonotypes between healthy human individuals. Study summary: Donors were a couple of women and a few men aged 18 to 49. Notes on the study in general: When naive CD4 clonotypes were compared across a handful of donors, approximately 4.9% were shared. The sampled material consisted only of blood, and tissue repertoires are likely to differ.

Those who donated, Caucasian adults without exception, all lived in Nashville, Tennessee. The assay was immunoSEQ multiplex PCR, and TCRdb's table has in-frame clones only and misses some. The sample contains hundreds of thousands of clones, roughly 70% of which appear only once. Looked up from germline, CDR1 is SGHAT and CDR2 is FQNNGV. The J segment lost 4 bases and the V segment lost 5 bases, leaving 10 bases of the junction unmatched. CDR3 length: 17 residues. For this clone: Antigen: not known.

This sequence was found in a woman aged 25 to 45 in good health. The V and J genes are TRBV11-2 and TRBJ2-3; 12 nucleotides line up with TRBD2. The sequencing sample was made of memory CD4+ T cells sorted from blood. Subset denoted: CD45RA-negative fraction. The CDR3 reads CASSRRTSGNMPDTQYF. CDR3 nucleotide sequence: TGTGCCAGCAGCAGAAGGACTAGCGGGAACATGCCAGATACGCAGTATTTT.